This paragraph covers one TCR beta chain sequence. Antigen unknown. Only in-frame clones appear in the TCRdb table, and some are missing; sequencing was by immunoSEQ multiplex PCR. The sample contains approximately 2,000 clones, roughly 25% of which appear only once. The data originate from a study of T cells in localized non-small cell lung cancer. Study-level results: Uninvolved adjacent lung had higher T cell clonality than tumor and all other tissues.

The J segment lost 6 bases and the V segment lost 0 bases, leaving 11 bases of the junction unmatched. The CDR3 is 16 residues long. Germline assignment: CDR1 GTSNPN and CDR2 SVGIG (reference sequence). The source is a female donor at least 60 years old with stage III squamous cell lung carcinoma. Specimen: normal lung tissue next to the tumor, collected before any cancer treatment. The rearrangement joins TRBV30 to TRBJ2-3; TRBD2 aligns across 8 bases. The CDR3 coding sequence is TGTGCCTGGAGTGTAAAGGGACTAGGGAGCCGGGATACGCAGTATTTT. This codes for CAWSVKGLGSRDTQYF.